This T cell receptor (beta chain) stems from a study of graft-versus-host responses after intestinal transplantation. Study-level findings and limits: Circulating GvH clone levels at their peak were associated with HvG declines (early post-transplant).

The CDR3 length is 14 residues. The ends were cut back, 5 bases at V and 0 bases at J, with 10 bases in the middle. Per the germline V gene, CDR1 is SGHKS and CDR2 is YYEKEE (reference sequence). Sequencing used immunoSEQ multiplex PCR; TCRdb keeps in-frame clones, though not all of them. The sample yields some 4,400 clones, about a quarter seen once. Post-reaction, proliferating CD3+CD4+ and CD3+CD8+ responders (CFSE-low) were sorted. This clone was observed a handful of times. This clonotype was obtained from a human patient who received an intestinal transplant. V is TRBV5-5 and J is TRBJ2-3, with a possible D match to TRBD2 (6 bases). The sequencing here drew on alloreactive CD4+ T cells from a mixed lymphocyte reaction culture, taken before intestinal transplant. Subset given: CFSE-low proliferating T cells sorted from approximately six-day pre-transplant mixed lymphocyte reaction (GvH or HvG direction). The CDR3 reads CASSPRGSTDTQYF. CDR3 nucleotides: TGTGCCAGCAGTCCTCGGGGGAGCACAGATACGCAGTATTTT.